Presented here are 2 T cell receptor beta chains from one specimen sequenced in a study of follicular helper T cells after annual influenza vaccination. Profiling relied on immunoSEQ multiplex PCR, and the TCRdb table lists in-frame clones only, not all of them. Here the sample spans around 9,000 clones, 80% to 85% being singletons. The time point denotes: 2013-2014 season, 7 days after vaccination. This specimen consisted of CXCR5- memory CD4+ T cells sorted from blood, obtained 7 days after influenza vaccination. All receptors come from an adult who received the influenza vaccine.

Only a few counts were recorded for this clone. V usage is TRBV11-3 and J usage is TRBJ1-5; TRBD1 aligns across 7 bases. CDR3 size: 15 residues. CDR1 and CDR2 (germline): SGHNT, YENEEA. The J segment lost 0 bases and the V segment lost 6 bases, leaving 5 bases of the junction unmatched. This CDR3 reads CASREGAFSNQPQHF. The CDR3 DNA is TGTGCCAGCAGGGAGGGGGCCTTTAGCAATCAGCCCCAGCATTTT.

J is TRBJ1-1 and V is TRBV11-1, with TRBD1 identical over 7 bases. With 5 bases clipped from V and 7 bases from J, the junction kept 7 bases outside the gene matches. This CDR3 comprises 13 residues. Germline V gene data show CDR1 as SGHAT and CDR2 as FQDESV (reference sequence). CDR3 sequence (DNA): TGTGCCAGCAGCGGTCCGGGACAGTTTGAAGCTTTCTTT. Translation gives CASSGPGQFEAFF.